The 10 T cell receptor beta chains reported below all come from one sample, sequenced in a study of human T cells and chemical hapten exposure. TCRdb used MiXCR to reprocess the RACE reads, holding one entry per CDR3 protein. The sample has approximately 71,000 distinct CDR3 sequences, approximately 9.8% seen once. Time point reported: patch test 1, 2 weeks after DPC sensitization. Treatment: therapeutic diphenylcyclopropenone sensitization with weekly scalp DPC. Sample: whole blood, taken in connection with sensitization to the hapten diphenylcyclopropenone (DPC). Receptors originate from a woman aged 35 to 49 with alopecia areata. Some clones in this sample may be carry-over from other donors' samples.

This clonotype was seen a handful of times. This rearrangement joins TRBV11-1 to TRBJ2-5, with a weak D call TRBD1 (6 bases). Trimming cost V 6 bases and J 0 bases, with 11 bases left between them. Germline CDR1 and CDR2: SGHAT and FQDESV (reference sequence). There are 14 residues in the CDR3. CDR3 protein: CASSSQGYQETQYF. The CDR3 DNA follows: TGTGCCAGCAGTTCACAGGGATACCAAGAGACCCAGTACTTC.

This clonotype was observed many times. The chain links TRBV2 to TRBJ2-7; 10 nucleotides agree with TRBD2. The ends lost 6 bases at V and 4 bases at J; junction bases unmatched: 12. The germline V gene encodes CDR1 SNHLY and CDR2 FYNNEI. The CDR3 has 16 residues. The DNA for the CDR3 is TGTGCCAGCAGGACTCGGACTAGCGGTTACCTTTACGAGCAGTACTTC. Translated: CASRTRTSGYLYEQYF.

Many counts were recorded for this clonotype. The chain employs TRBV5-4 and TRBJ1-1; no clear D. CDR1 and CDR2 (germline): SGHNT, YYREEE (reference sequence). Deletions cut 0 bases from V and 1 base from J, with 10 bases between. CDR3 length: 15 amino acids. The CDR3 DNA is TGTGCCAGCAGCTTGGGCGCTCACAAGAACACTGAAGCTTTCTTT. It is translated as CASSLGAHKNTEAFF.

The table lists this clonotype with many counts. V and J are TRBV29-1 and TRBJ2-2; 7 bases are shared with TRBD2. The V and J ends lost 6 bases and 2 bases, in that order; junction bases with no gene match: 12. The CDR3 runs 16 residues. Per germline, CDR1 SQVTM and CDR2 ANQGSEA. The DNA of the CDR3 is TGCAGCGTGAGGAGGGGCGGGGGATTTAACACCGGGGAGCTGTTTTTT. Protein sequence: CSVRRGGGFNTGELFF.

The J gene is TRBJ2-6, the V gene TRBV9, with TRBD1 matching 7 bases. The CDR3 consists of 15 residues. CDR1 and CDR2 (germline): SGDLS, YYNGEE. J gave up 1 base and V 4 bases, and 2 bases lay outside the gene matches. CDR3 protein: CASSSQGSGANVLTF. CDR3 nucleotides: TGTGCCAGCAGCTCACAGGGGTCTGGGGCCAACGTCCTGACTTTC.

This clonotype was counted between two and nine times. The chain has TRBV5-1 and TRBJ2-7; D remains ambiguous. The CDR3 has 16 residues. Trimming took 0 bases from V and 1 from J, leaving 14 bases between them. Germline CDR1 SGHRS, CDR2 YFSETQ. The CDR3 sequence: CASSLEVPLGSYEQYF. CDR3 coding DNA: TGCGCCAGCAGCTTGGAGGTGCCATTGGGATCCTACGAGCAGTACTTC.

This clonotype has a handful of counts. The genes are TRBV18 and TRBJ2-2; 7 nucleotides match TRBD1. Unmatched junction bases numbered 14, after V lost 2 bases and J lost 2 bases. CDR1 and CDR2 from the germline V gene are KGHSH and LQKENI. The CDR3 has 19 amino acids. DNA for the CDR3: TGTGCCAGCTCACCATACGACAGGGCGATGAGTACTAACACCGGGGAGCTGTTTTTT. Its translation: CASSPYDRAMSTNTGELFF.

The rearrangement links TRBV5-1 to TRBJ2-3, with 7 bases aligning to TRBD1. Germline V lookup: CDR1 SGHRS, CDR2 YFSETQ. Trimming removed 3 bases from V and 2 bases from J; junction bases left unmatched: 3. The CDR3 spans 14 residues. The DNA of the CDR3 is TGCGCCAGCAGCTCCGGACAGGTCACAGATACGCAGTATTTT. Amino acid sequence: CASSSGQVTDTQYF.

This clonotype was counted at least ten times. The V gene is TRBV2, the J gene TRBJ2-1, with D uncertain. CDR1 and CDR2 from the germline V gene are SNHLY and FYNNEI. V was pared by 7 bases and J by 0 bases, with 10 bases between. The CDR3 totals 14 residues. CDR3 nucleotide sequence: TGTGCCAGCAACCTTTTCAGCTCCTACAATGAGCAGTTCTTC. Protein sequence: CASNLFSSYNEQFF.

This clonotype was seen ten or more times. The J gene is TRBJ1-1, the V gene TRBV9; D is ambiguous. V dropped 4 bases and J dropped 10 bases, with 14 bases sitting between them. Germline V gene sequence: CDR1 SGDLS, CDR2 YYNGEE. This CDR3 region has 12 residues. CDR3 protein: CASSPTTGGAFF. In DNA, the CDR3 is TGTGCCAGCAGCCCAACCACGGGCGGAGCTTTCTTT.